The 2 T cell receptor beta chains below were found in one sample sequenced in a study of PD-1 blockade in classical Hodgkin lymphoma. Sequenced by immunoSEQ multiplex PCR; TCRdb stores in-frame clones only, minus some. The sample holds 25,000 to 35,000 clones; 70% are singletons and the top ten take 26%. Every patient was affected by relapse after autologous stem cell transplantation, while exposure to brentuximab vedotin was not uniform. Here the sequenced sample was peripheral blood mononuclear cells (PBMCs), taken before the second cycle of nivolumab. These TCRs come from a human donor with classical Hodgkin lymphoma.

The chain uses TRBV29-1 and TRBJ1-2; unclear D gene. The CDR3 spans 10 residues. With 5 bases removed from V and 3 bases from J, the gap between germline ends came to 4 bases. The V gene's germline CDR1 is SQVTM and CDR2 ANQGSEA. CDR3 bases: TGCAGCGTTTATTACTATGGCTACACCTTC. Protein product: CSVYYYGYTF.

This clone has just one count. The V call is TRBV7-2, the J call TRBJ2-1, with 9 bases lining up with TRBD2. The CDR3 covers 15 residues. Germline CDR1 reads SGHTA; CDR2 reads FQGNSA. The J segment lost 6 bases and the V segment lost 1 base, leaving 4 bases of the junction unmatched. The CDR3 spells CASSLGGGAANEQFF. CDR3 DNA: TGTGCCAGCAGCTTAGGCGGGGGGGCGGCCAATGAGCAGTTCTTC.